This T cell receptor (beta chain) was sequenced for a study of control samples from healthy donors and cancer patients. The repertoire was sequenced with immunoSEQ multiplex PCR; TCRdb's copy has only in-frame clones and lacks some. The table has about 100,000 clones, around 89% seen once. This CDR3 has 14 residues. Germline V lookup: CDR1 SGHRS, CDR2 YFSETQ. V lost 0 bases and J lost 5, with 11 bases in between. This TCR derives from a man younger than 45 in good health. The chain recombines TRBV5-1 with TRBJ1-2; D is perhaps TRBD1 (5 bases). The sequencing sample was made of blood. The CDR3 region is CASSLGDGSYGYTF. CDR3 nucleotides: TGCGCCAGCAGCTTGGGGGACGGCTCTTATGGCTACACCTTC.